The rows below give T cell receptor beta chains drawn from one sample of a study of T cell clusters in autoimmune cytopenias. TCRdb re-called the multiplex PCR reads, yielding one record per CDR3 amino acid sequence without DNA. This sample's table has around 12,000 distinct CDR3 sequences. Sample: peripheral blood. The receptors shown here come from a human donor with an autoimmune cytopenia or autoimmune hepatitis (not recorded which). The CDR3 runs from the conserved cysteine through the conserved F or W. Size is omitted from some rows. Given values are once, few, many or a class for expanded clones.

>medium-sized|TRBJ2-3|TRBV15
CATSSYRGQTDTQYF
>.|TRBJ2-7|TRBV5-4
CASSLGTSRLEQYF
>.|TRBJ1-2|TRBV27
CASSFWADYGYTF
>.|TRBJ1-1|TRBV5-4
CASSLVGGWNTEAFF
>.|TRBJ2-1|TRBV30
CAWMGLVNEQFF
>medium-sized|TRBJ2-6|TRBV19
CASRPPYRAGANVLTF
>medium-sized|TRBJ2-1|TRBV29-1
CSAEASGGFHEQFF
>.|TRBJ2-5|TRBV12-3/TRBV12-4
CASSPRIALETQYF
>.|TRBJ2-3|TRBV5-1
CASSRLPSTDTQYF
>.|TRBJ2-5|TRBV30
CAWSFQETQYF
>.|TRBJ1-5|TRBV24-1
CATSGWGGNQPQHF
>.|TRBJ2-3|TRBV24-1
CATSGLAGADTQYF
>.|TRBJ1-4|TRBV6-5
CASSTTVFNEKLFF
>.|TRBJ2-5|TRBV19
CASSRGGGETQYF
>.|TRBJ1-1|TRBV18
CASSRQSENTEAFF
>medium-sized|TRBJ2-3|TRBV19
CASSTLAGTSTDTQYF
>medium-sized|TRBJ2-7|TRBV30
CAWNRGPGETYEQYF
>.|TRBJ2-3|TRBV27
CASSLKGFRFTDTQYF
>.|TRBJ2-1|TRBV12-3/TRBV12-4
CASSRGQGMYNEQFF
>medium-sized|TRBJ2-1|TRBV13
CASQLTGDNEQFF
>.|TRBJ2-1|TRBV6-1
CASSDGQGEYNEQFF
>.|TRBJ2-3|TRBV15
CATSRGGRVRDTQYF
>.|TRBJ1-6|TRBV6-5
CASSHNRDRSKPLHF
>.|TRBJ2-3|TRBV30
CACRTSGRGTDTQYF
>.|TRBJ2-1|TRBV19
CASSIGGPGYNEQFF
>medium-sized|TRBJ2-5|TRBV19
CASSLGGAGTQYF
>.|TRBJ2-2|TRBV18
CASSEDGGTGELFF
>medium-sized|TRBJ2-5|TRBV29-1
CSLGHPQETQYF
>.|TRBJ2-2|TRBV7-9
CASSKPGTMYGELFF
>.|TRBJ2-1|TRBV5-6
CASSLVTLHTYNEQFF
>.|TRBJ2-2|TRBV6-1
CASSESGGGSGELFF
>.|TRBJ2-2|TRBV11-1
CASSRGLAGMNTGELFF
>.|TRBJ2-1|TRBV6-5
CASSGLAQLGYNEQFF
>.|TRBJ1-3|TRBV6-5
CASSYGRGSSGNTIYF
>.|TRBJ1-5|TRBV6-1
CASSGAVDRPQHF
>.|TRBJ1-2|TRBV6-5
CASSEQGRYGYTF
>.|TRBJ1-3|TRBV6-6
CASSRDRHSGNTIYF
>.|TRBJ1-5|TRBV27
CASSSIGVPNQPQHF
>.|TRBJ2-3|TRBV18
CASSPIGTSTDTQYF
>.|TRBJ2-6|TRBV18
CASNLQGAAGANVLTF
>medium-sized|TRBJ2-5|TRBV19
CASSAGTEASETQYF
>.|TRBJ2-1|TRBV6-5
CASSYSSEQFF
>.|TRBJ2-2|TRBV27
CASSPRDSSNTGELFF
>medium-sized|TRBJ2-3|TRBV19
CASSIQGSTDTQYF
>.|TRBJ2-5|TRBV18
CASSQGQGQETQYF
>.|TRBJ1-5|TRBV30
CACSGASNQPQHF
>.|TRBJ1-6|TRBV6-2/TRBV6-3
CASSRDRRDSPLHF
>.|TRBJ1-1|TRBV13
CASNDRQTRTTEAFF
>.|TRBJ1-6|TRBV15
CATSRETGRNSPLHF
>.|TRBJ2-7|TRBV19
CASSPGTSVSYEQYF
>.|TRBJ2-7|TRBV6-2/TRBV6-3
CASTDREAYEQYF
>.|TRBJ2-3|TRBV6-2/TRBV6-3
CASSTLRSGTDTQYF
>.|TRBJ2-3|TRBV30
CAWSSYTSTDTQYF
>.|TRBJ2-1|TRBV14
CASRLEERDEQFF
>.|TRBJ2-5|TRBV6-6
CASSLLLAGGGETQYF
>.|TRBJ2-7|TRBV7-2
CASSRTANSYEQYF
>.|TRBJ1-2|TRBV5-1
CASSPRDRINYGYTF